This T cell receptor (beta chain) was identified during a study of T cells in Graves' hyperthyroidism and ophthalmopathy. This clonotype was detected ten times or more. The definition of stable Graves' hyperthyroidism was no ophthalmopathy progression within 18 months. A patient was excluded if there was uncontrolled infection, other autoimmune disease, pregnancy or lactation. The study based diagnoses on clinical symptoms, serum thyroxine and TRAb, thyroid ultrasound and orbital computed tomography. Each 10 ml fresh peripheral blood draw supplied the PBMCs. It was RNA transcripts that yielded the amplified TCR beta CDR3 regions. The TCR CDR3 was amplified in a first-round RT-PCR using the HTBI primer set. TCRdb re-called the multiplex PCR reads through MiXCR, storing one row per CDR3 protein. The data hold around 210,000 distinct CDR3 sequences, with about 15% observed a single time. The CDR3 is 12 residues long. With 4 bases removed from V and 11 bases from J, the gap between germline ends came to 14 bases. Germline assignment: CDR1 SNHLY and CDR2 FYNNEI.

The receptor's source is a woman aged 45-59 years with Graves' hyperthyroidism. Specimen: blood. The V call is TRBV2, the J call TRBJ1-1, with D unclear. CDR3 bases: TGTGCCAGCAGTGCATCCGGCAGTTCCGCTTTCTTT. Translated, it gives CASSASGSSAFF.